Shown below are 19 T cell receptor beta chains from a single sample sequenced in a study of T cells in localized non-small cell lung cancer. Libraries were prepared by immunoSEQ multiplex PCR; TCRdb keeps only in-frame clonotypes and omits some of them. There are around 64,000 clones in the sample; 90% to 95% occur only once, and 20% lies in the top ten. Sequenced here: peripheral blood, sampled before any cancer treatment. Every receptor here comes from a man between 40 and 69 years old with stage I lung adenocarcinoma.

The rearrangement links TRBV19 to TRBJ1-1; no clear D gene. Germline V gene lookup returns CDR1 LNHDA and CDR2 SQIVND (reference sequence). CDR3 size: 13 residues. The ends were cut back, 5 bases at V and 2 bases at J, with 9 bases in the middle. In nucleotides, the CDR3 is TGTGCCAGTAGTGCACAACCTAACACTGAAGCTTTCTTT. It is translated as CASSAQPNTEAFF.

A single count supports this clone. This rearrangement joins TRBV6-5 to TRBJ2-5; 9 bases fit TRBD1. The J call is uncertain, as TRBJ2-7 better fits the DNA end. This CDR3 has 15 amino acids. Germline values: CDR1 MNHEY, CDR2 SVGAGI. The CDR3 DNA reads TGTGCCAGCAGTTGGGACAGGGCCGCGGGATACGAGCAGTACTTC. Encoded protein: CASSWDRAAGYEQYF.

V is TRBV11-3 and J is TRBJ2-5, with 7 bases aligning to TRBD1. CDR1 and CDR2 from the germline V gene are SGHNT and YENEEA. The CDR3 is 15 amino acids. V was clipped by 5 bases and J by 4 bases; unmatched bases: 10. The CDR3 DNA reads TGTGCCAGCAGCCAGACAGGGACGGAGATAGAGACCCAGTACTTC. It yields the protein CASSQTGTEIETQYF.

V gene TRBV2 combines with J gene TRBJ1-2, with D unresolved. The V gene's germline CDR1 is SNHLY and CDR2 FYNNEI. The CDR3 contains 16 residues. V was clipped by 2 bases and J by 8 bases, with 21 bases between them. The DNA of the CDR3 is TGTGCCAGCAGTGAACCCTTGATTCTACAAAATAGGGGCTACACCTTC. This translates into CASSEPLILQNRGYTF.

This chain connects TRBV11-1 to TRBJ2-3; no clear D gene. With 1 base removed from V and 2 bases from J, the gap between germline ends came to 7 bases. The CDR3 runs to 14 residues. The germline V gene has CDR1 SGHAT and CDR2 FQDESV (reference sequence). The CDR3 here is CASSLGDYTDTQYF. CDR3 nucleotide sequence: TGTGCCAGCAGCTTAGGGGATTACACAGATACGCAGTATTTT.

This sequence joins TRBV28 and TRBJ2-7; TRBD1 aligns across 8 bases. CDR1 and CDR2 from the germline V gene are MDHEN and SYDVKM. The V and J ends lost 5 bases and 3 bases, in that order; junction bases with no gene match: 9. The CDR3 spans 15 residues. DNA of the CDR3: TGTGCCAGCAGTATTCCGGGACAGGCCCACTACGAGCAGTACTTC. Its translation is CASSIPGQAHYEQYF.

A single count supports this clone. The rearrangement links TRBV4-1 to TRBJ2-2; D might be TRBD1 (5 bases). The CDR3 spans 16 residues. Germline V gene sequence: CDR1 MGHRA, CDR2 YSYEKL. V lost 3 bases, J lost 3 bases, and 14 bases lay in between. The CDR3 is CASSHIRDRHTGELFF. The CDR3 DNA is TGCGCCAGCAGCCACATCCGCGACAGACACACCGGGGAGCTGTTTTTT.

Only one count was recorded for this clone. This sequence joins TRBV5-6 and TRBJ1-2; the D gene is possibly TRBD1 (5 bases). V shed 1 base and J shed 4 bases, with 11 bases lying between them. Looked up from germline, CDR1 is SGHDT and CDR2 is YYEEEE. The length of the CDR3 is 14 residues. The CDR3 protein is CASSLRGVRYGYTF. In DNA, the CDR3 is TGTGCCAGCAGCTTGAGGGGTGTCCGCTATGGCTACACCTTC. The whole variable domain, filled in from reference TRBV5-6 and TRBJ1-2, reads DAGVTQSPTHLIKTRGQQVTLRCSPKSGHDTVSWYQQALGQGPQFIFQYYEEEERQRGNFPDRFSGHQFPNYSSELNVNALLLGDSALYLCASSLRGVRYGYTFGSGTRLTVV.

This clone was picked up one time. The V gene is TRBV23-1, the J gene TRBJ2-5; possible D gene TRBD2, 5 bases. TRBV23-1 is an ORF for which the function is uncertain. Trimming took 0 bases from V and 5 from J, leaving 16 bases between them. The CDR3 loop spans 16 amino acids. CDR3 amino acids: CASSQSNGGSTETQYF. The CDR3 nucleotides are TGCGCCAGCAGTCAATCCAACGGAGGCTCGACCGAGACCCAGTACTTC.

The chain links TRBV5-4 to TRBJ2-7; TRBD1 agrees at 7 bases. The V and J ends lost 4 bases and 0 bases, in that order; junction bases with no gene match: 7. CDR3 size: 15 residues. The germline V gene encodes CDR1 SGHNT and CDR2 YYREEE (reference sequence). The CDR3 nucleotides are TGTGCCAGCAGCGGGGGACCAGGGGGCTCCTACGAGCAGTACTTC. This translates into CASSGGPGGSYEQYF.

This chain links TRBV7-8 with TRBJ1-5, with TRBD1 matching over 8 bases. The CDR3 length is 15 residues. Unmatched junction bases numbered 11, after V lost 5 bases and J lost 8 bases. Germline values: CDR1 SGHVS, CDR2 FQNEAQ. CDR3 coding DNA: TGTGCCAGCAGCCTTCCAACAGGGGGGATTGAGCCCCAGCATTTT. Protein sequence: CASSLPTGGIEPQHF. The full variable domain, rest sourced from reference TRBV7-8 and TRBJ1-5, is GAGVSQSPRYKVAKRGQDVALRCDPISGHVSLFWYQQALGQGPEFLTYFQNEAQLDKSGLPSDRFFAERPEGSVSTLKIQRTQQEDSAVYLCASSLPTGGIEPQHFGDGTRLSIL.

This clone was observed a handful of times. CDR3 sequence reads: CASSTIGKYGYTF. CDR3 nucleotide sequence: TGTGCCAGCAGTACAATCGGGAAATATGGCTACACCTTC. V is TRBV27 and J is TRBJ1-2, with no clear D. Germline V CDR1 and CDR2: MNHEY, SMNVEV (reference sequence). The CDR3 is 13 amino acids. The germline V and J ends were trimmed by 5 bases and 5 bases, with 12 bases remaining between them.

The CDR3 coding sequence is TGTGCCAGCAGTTTAGGGCAGGGGTTGAACACTGAAGCTTTCTTT. Residues: CASSLGQGLNTEAFF. The gene calls are TRBV27 and TRBJ1-1; perhaps TRBD1 as D (6 bases). CDR1 and CDR2 from the germline V gene are MNHEY and SMNVEV (reference sequence). V was cut by 2 bases and J by 0 bases, with 10 bases left in between. The CDR3 spans 15 residues.

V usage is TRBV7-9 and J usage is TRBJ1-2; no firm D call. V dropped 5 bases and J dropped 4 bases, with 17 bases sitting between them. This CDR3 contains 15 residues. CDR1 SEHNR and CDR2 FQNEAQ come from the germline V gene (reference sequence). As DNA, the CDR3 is TGTGCCAGCAGCCTACCGACTGTATCGGCCTATGGCTACACCTTC. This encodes CASSLPTVSAYGYTF.

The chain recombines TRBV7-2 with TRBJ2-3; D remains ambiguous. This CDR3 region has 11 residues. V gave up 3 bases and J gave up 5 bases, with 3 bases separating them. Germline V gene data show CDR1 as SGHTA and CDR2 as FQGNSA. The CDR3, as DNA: TGTGCCAGCAGCTTCGTAGATACGCAGTATTTT. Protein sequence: CASSFVDTQYF.

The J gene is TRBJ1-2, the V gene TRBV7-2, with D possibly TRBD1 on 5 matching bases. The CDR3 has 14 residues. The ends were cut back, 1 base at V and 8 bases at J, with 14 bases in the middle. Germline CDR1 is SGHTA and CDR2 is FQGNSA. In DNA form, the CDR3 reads TGTGCCAGCAGCTTAGAAGGGGCCAGGTACGGCTACACCTTC. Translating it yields CASSLEGARYGYTF.

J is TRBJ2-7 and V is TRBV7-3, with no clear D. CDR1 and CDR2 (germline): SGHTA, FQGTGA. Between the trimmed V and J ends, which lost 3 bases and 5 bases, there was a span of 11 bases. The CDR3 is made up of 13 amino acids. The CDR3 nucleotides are TGTGCCAGCAGCTTGGCTCGTTATGACGAGCAGTACTTC. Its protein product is CASSLARYDEQYF.

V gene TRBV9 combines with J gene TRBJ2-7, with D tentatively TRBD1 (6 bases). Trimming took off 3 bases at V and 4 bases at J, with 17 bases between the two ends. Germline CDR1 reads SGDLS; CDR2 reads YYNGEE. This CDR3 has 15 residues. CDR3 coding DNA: TGTGCCAGCAGCGCCCACGGCAGGGGAGAGTACGAGCAGTACTTC. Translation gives CASSAHGRGEYEQYF. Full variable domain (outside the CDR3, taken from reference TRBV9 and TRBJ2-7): DSGVTQTPKHLITATGQRVTLRCSPRSGDLSVYWYQQSLDQGLQFLIQYYNGEERAKGNILERFSAQQFPDLHSELNLSSLELGDSALYFCASSAHGRGEYEQYFGPGTRLTVT.

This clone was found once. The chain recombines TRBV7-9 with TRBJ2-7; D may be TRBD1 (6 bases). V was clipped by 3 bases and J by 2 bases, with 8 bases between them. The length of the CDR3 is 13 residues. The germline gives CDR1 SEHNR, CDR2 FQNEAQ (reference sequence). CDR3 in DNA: TGTGCCAGCAGCTTGGACAGCCCCTACGAGCAGTACTTC. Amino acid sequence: CASSLDSPYEQYF.